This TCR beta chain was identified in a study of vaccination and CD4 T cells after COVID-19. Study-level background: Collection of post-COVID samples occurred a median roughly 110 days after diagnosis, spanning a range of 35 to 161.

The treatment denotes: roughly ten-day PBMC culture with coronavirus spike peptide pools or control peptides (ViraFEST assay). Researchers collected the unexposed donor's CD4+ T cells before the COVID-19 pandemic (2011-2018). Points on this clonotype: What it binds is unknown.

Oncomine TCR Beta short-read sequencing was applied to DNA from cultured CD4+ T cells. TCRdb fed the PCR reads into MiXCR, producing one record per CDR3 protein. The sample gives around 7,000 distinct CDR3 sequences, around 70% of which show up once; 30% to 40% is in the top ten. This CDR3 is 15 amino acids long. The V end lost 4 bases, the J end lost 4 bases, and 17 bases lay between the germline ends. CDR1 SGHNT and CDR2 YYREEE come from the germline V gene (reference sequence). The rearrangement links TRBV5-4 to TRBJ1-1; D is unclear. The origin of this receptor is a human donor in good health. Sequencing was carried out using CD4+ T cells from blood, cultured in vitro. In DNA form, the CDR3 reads TGTGCCAGCAGCCAAACCAAATCCACTGGCACTGAAGCTTTCTTT. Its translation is CASSQTKSTGTEAFF.